These 13 T cell receptor beta chains share one sample of origin, sequenced in a study of immune characterization of retroperitoneal liposarcoma. TCRdb ran MiXCR on the PCR reads and lists one entry per CDR3 protein. The sample includes about 7,600 distinct CDR3 sequences, roughly 39% of them seen just once. The material sequenced was tumor tissue. The receptors shown here come from a male donor with retroperitoneal liposarcoma.

The V gene is TRBV6-1, the J gene TRBJ2-1; TRBD2 matches 12 bases. Germline loops: CDR1 MNHNS, CDR2 SASEGT. V lost 6 bases to trimming and J lost 6 bases; unmatched junction nucleotides: 3. The CDR3 is 14 residues long. CDR3 amino acids: CASSGLAGLNEQFF. The DNA of the CDR3 is TGTGCCAGCAGCGGACTAGCGGGGCTCAATGAGCAGTTCTTC.

This chain connects TRBV6-5 to TRBJ2-2; a possible D gene is TRBD1 (5 bases). Germline V lookup: CDR1 MNHEY, CDR2 SVGAGI. This CDR3 spans 18 amino acids. Deletions cut 6 bases from V and 3 bases from J, with 23 bases between. CDR3: CASRHPTRWGPHTGELFF. The CDR3 DNA reads as TGTGCCAGCAGGCATCCGACTCGGTGGGGCCCCCACACCGGGGAGCTGTTTTTT.

The V call is TRBV27, the J call TRBJ2-5; 12 positions match TRBD2. The J call may be incorrect, as the DNA end agrees better with TRBJ2-7. Looked up from germline, CDR1 is MNHEY and CDR2 is SMNVEV (reference sequence). The CDR3 contains 16 residues. The CDR3 region is CASSSSGRANPYEQYF. The CDR3 coding sequence is TGTGCCAGCAGTTCTAGCGGGAGGGCCAACCCCTACGAGCAGTACTTC.

In this sample, this clonotype is medium-sized. The chain recombines TRBV27 with TRBJ1-2, with D possibly being TRBD1 (6 bases). The CDR3 runs to 14 residues. V lost 2 bases, J lost 8 bases, and 15 bases lay in between. Germline values: CDR1 MNHEY, CDR2 SMNVEV (reference sequence). The DNA for the CDR3 is TGTGCCAGCAGTTTACTAACAGGGAAAACCGGCTACACCTTC. As protein: CASSLLTGKTGYTF.

The rearrangement joins TRBV5-3 to TRBJ2-1; TRBD2 aligns across 9 bases. TRBV5-3 is an ORF, with its function uncertain. Trimming removed 8 bases from V and 9 bases from J; junction bases left unmatched: 18. The CDR3 totals 16 residues. The CDR3 bases are TGTGCCAGCAGCCCGGGACTAGCACCCAAGTGGGGTGAGCAGTTCTTC. Its protein product is CASSPGLAPKWGEQFF.

This chain links TRBV27 with TRBJ1-1; no firm D call. Trimming stripped 4 bases from V and 0 bases from J, with 6 bases between. This CDR3 comprises 13 residues. The germline V gene has CDR1 MNHEY and CDR2 SMNVEV (reference sequence). The CDR3 here is CASSSDVNTEAFF. The CDR3 DNA is TGTGCCAGCAGTTCGGACGTGAACACTGAAGCTTTCTTT.

The rearrangement links TRBV6-6 to TRBJ2-3, with D tentatively TRBD1 or TRBD2 (5 bases each). The V gene lost 0 bases and the J gene lost 4 bases, with 11 bases spanning the gap. The germline gives CDR1 MNHNY, CDR2 SVGAGI (reference sequence). CDR3 size: 15 residues. CDR3 residues: CASSYSGTSADTQYF. The CDR3 region has the DNA TGTGCCAGCAGTTACTCCGGGACCAGCGCAGATACGCAGTATTTT.

The sample holds one count of this clonotype. The chain combines TRBV6-1 with TRBJ2-5; weak D call: TRBD1 (6 bases). This CDR3 has 16 amino acids. Trimming removed 3 bases from V and 4 bases from J, with 18 bases in between. CDR1 MNHNS and CDR2 SASEGT come from the germline V gene. This chain's CDR3 is CASSETVGAGVETQYF. CDR3 nucleotide sequence: TGTGCCAGCAGTGAGACGGTTGGGGCAGGGGTAGAGACCCAGTACTTC.

V and J are TRBV6-6 and TRBJ2-1; D possibly corresponds to TRBD2 (7 bases). Trimming cost V 2 bases and J 10 bases, with 15 bases left between them. The CDR3 has 14 amino acids. Germline V gene sequence: CDR1 MNHNY, CDR2 SVGAGI (reference sequence). The chain's CDR3 is CASSYSRGAPEQFF. The CDR3 DNA is TGTGCCAGCAGTTACAGTCGGGGGGCGCCCGAGCAGTTCTTC.

This clonotype appeared a single time. This chain joins TRBV7-2 and TRBJ2-5; the match to TRBD2 covers 10 bases. In germline, CDR1 is SGHTA, CDR2 FQGNSA. The junction had 14 bases not matched to a gene; V was cut back by 2 bases and J by 5 bases. This CDR3 is built from 18 residues. CDR3 protein: CASSLWSGGAEVAETQYF. Here the CDR3 DNA reads TGTGCCAGCAGCTTATGGAGCGGGGGGGCTGAAGTCGCGGAGACCCAGTACTTC.

The chain couples TRBV7-2 to TRBJ2-3; 13 bases match TRBD2. The J call is in doubt because the DNA end fits TRBJ2-1 better. Germline CDR1 SGHTA, CDR2 FQGNSA. The CDR3 consists of 15 residues. DNA of the CDR3: TGTGCCAGCAGCCCAGGGACTAGCGGGAAAAATGAGCAGTTCTTC. Translated, it gives CASSPGTSGKNEQFF.

The chain employs TRBV5-6 and TRBJ2-5; D remains unclear. The DNA end is a closer match to TRBJ2-1, so the J assignment may be wrong. CDR1 and CDR2 from the germline V gene are SGHDT and YYEEEE. The CDR3 runs 18 residues. DNA of the CDR3: TGTGCCAGCAGCTTCCGGTTACCGGGCCCCGCCGCCTACAATGAGCAGTTCTTC. It translates to CASSFRLPGPAAYNEQFF.

The gene calls are TRBV12-3 or TRBV12-4 and TRBJ2-1; the D call may be TRBD1 or TRBD2 (5 bases each). The DNA end lines up better with TRBJ2-7; the J call may be wrong. CDR3 length: 15 residues. The CDR3 sequence is CASRHSGRGPYEQYF. In DNA form, the CDR3 reads TGTGCCAGCAGACACAGCGGACGGGGCCCCTACGAGCAGTACTTC.